This TCR beta chain was documented in a study of CD8+CD57+ T cells in acquired aplastic anemia (dated by TCRdb to 2016 to 2019). A note on the overall study: A mean of about 3.2 ug of DNA, ranging from about 0.19 to 30 ug, was extracted from sorted CD4+ and CD8+ cells. CD8+CD57+ expansion was defined as frequency above the mean frequency observed in healthy subjects.

What the research found in general, with its limitations: Although around 30 CD8+ CDR3 sequences were shared by patients and controls, these sequences appeared highly expressed in patients and within the immunodominant clones of patients. Between patients and healthy controls, no significant difference in CD8+ Simpson's diversity was found (P=0.060).

Patients chosen for sequencing had shown expansion of CD8+CD57+ cells by flow cytometry. All patients had severe acquired aplastic anemia diagnosed by International Study of Aplastic Anemia and Agranulocytosis and Camitta criteria. Patients had received no therapy at the time of blood sampling. In this study, sorted CD4+ and CD8+ T cells from the blood of healthy subjects and of severe aplastic anemia patients had their TCR repertoires deep-sequenced. Patients were enrolled under clinicaltrials.gov protocols 00001620, 01623167, 00001397, 00071045, 00081523 and 00961064 in the USA. Ficoll-Paque density gradient centrifugation was used to isolate peripheral blood mononuclear cells. Before DNA extraction, CD4+ and CD8+ T cells were sorted by FACS or by magnetic beads. Genomic DNA served as template for TCR beta VDJ combination and CDR3 sequence profiling. An Illumina HiSeq 2000 was used for TCR repertoire sequencing. Concerning the study's data processing: Repertoire assessment relied on Simpson's diversity index, CDR3 size and DJ length profiles, and TRBV/TRBJ rearrangement plots. The most abundant DNA sequence in the deep sequencing data was taken as the immunodominant clone. CDR3 amino acid sequences were checked for sharing across subjects and were also compared against the VDJdb database and published repertoires. In TCRdb, the public reads were trimmed at Q25 with fastp and aligned with MiXCR, with productive beta chains retained. Identical CDR3 protein sequences are pooled into one entry, listed with their most common genes and DNA. These V and J calls originate from TCRdb's pipeline instead of the authors' own analysis. For this sample there are about 200,000 distinct CDR3 sequences; 60% to 80% appear just once. The ten most abundant clones make up about 60% of the sample.

The sample holds a few counts of this clonotype. Its antigen is not yet known. It has no much larger one-base neighbor in the sample; base qualities were not kept. Per the germline V gene (reference sequence), SEHNR is the CDR1 and FQNEAQ is the CDR2. The CDR3 spans 16 residues, from the cysteine through the phenylalanine. Just the 48-base CDR3 DNA is kept, in frame starting at base 1. V is cut by 5 bases and J by 0 bases, and the space between the germline ends is 13 bases. Sequencing was done on a sample of sorted CD4+, CD8+, or CD8+CD57+ T cells (not recorded which) from PBMCs. This TCR came from a human donor with aplastic anemia. This sequence uses TRBV7-9 and TRBJ2-2, with a weak D call of TRBD2 (5 bases match). The CDR3 region reads CASSPRRAANTGELFF. The DNA is as follows: TGTGCCAGCAGCCCCCGACGAGCGGCGAACACCGGGGAGCTGTTTTTT. Joined to the reference TRBV7-9 and TRBJ2-2 proteins, this CDR3 gives the full variable domain: DTGVSQNPRHKITKRGQNVTFRCDPISEHNRLYWYRQTLGQGPEFLTYFQNEAQLEKSRLLSDRFSAERPKGSFSTLEIQRTEQGDSAMYLCASSPRRAANTGELFFGEGSRLTVL.